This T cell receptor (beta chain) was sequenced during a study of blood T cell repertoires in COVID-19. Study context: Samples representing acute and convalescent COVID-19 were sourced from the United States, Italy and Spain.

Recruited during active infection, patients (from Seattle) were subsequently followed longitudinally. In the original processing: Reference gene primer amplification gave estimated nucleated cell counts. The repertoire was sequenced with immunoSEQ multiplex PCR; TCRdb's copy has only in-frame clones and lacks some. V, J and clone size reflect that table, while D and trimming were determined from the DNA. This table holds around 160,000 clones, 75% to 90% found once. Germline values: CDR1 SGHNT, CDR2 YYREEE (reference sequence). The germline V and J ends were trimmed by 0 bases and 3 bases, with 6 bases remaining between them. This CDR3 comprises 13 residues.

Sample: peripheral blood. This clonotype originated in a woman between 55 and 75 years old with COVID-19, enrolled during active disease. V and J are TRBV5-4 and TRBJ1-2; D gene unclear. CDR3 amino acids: CASSLDRDYGYTF. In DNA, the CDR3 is TGTGCCAGCAGCTTGGACAGAGACTATGGCTACACCTTC.